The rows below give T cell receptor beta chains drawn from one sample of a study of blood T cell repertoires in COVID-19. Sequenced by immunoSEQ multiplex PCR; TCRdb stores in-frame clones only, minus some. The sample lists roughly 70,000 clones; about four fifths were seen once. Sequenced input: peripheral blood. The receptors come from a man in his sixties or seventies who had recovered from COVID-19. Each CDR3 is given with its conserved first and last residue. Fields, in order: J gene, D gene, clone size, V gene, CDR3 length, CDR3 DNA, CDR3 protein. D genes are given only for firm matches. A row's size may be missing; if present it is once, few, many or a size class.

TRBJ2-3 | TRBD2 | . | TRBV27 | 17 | TGTGCCAGCAGTCCCTCCCCCGGGACTAGCGGCACAGATACGCAGTATTTT | CASSPSPGTSGTDTQYF
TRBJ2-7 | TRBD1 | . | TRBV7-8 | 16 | TGTGCCAGCAGCTTAGGAACCGGGACAGGGTCGGGCGAGCAGTACTTC | CASSLGTGTGSGEQYF
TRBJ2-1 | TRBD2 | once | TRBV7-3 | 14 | TGTGCCAGCAGCCCTAGCGGGGGGATAAATGAGCAGTTCTTC | CASSPSGGINEQFF
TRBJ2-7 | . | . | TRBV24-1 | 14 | TGTGCCACCAGTGATCCGGGGTCTTCCTACGAGCAGTACTTC | CATSDPGSSYEQYF
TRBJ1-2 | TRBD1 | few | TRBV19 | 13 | TGTGCCAGTGAGGCGACAGGGACTTATGGCTACACCTTC | CASEATGTYGYTF
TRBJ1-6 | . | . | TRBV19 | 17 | TGTGCCAGTAGTATACCACCAGGTGGTTCCTATAATTCACCCCTCCACTTT | CASSIPPGGSYNSPLHF
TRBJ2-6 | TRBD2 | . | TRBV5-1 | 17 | TGCGCCAGCAGCCCCGGGACTAGCGTCTCTGGGGCCAACGTCCTGACTTTC | CASSPGTSVSGANVLTF
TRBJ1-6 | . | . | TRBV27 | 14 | TGTGCCAGCAGTTCCACAGGCTATAATTCACCCCTCCACTTT | CASSSTGYNSPLHF
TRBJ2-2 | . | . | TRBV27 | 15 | TGTGCCAGCAGGACATACATCTTGAACACCGGGGAGCTGTTTTTT | CASRTYILNTGELFF
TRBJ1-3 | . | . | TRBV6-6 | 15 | TGTGCCAGCAGTTACTCGTCGGGCTCTGGAAACACCATATATTTT | CASSYSSGSGNTIYF
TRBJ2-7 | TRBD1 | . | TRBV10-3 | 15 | TGTGCCATCAGTGCAACGGACAGGCCATCCTACGAGCAGTACTTC | CAISATDRPSYEQYF
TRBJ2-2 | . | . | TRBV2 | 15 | TGTGCCAGCAGTGGCCGGACAAGAAACACCGGGGAGCTGTTTTTT | CASSGRTRNTGELFF
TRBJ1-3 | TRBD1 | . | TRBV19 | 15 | TGTGCCAGTGGGGGACAGCCCTCTCTTGGAAACACCATATATTTT | CASGGQPSLGNTIYF
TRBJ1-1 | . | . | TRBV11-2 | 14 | TGTGCCAGCAGCTCGCCCCGGTCGGGCACTGAAGCTTTCTTT | CASSSPRSGTEAFF
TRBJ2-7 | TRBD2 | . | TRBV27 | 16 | TGTGCCAGCAGTTTATTGGGACTAGCGGGAACCTACGAGCAGTACTTC | CASSLLGLAGTYEQYF
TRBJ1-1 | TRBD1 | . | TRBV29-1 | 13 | TGCAGCGTTGAGAGGACAGGGGGCAATCAAGCTTTCTTT | CSVERTGGNQAFF
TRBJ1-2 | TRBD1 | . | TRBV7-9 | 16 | TGTGCCAGCAGCTTACCGGCCGGACAGGGGGACTATGGCTACACCTTC | CASSLPAGQGDYGYTF
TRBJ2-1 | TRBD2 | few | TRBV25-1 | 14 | TGTGCCAGCAGTGAACTAGCGGGGGGGCTCCGGACGTTCTTC | CASSELAGGLRTFF
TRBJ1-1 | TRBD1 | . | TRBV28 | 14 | TGTGCCAGCAACCGGGACAGGGATCCCCCTGAAGCTTTCTTT | CASNRDRDPPEAFF
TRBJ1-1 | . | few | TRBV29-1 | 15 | TGCAGCGTTGAGGGGGGGGCGCCGGAGAACACTGAAGCTTTCTTT | CSVEGGAPENTEAFF
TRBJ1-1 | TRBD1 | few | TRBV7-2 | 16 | TGTGCCAGCAGCTTAGCATCAGGGGGACAGGGGGAGAAAGCTTTCTTT | CASSLASGGQGEKAFF
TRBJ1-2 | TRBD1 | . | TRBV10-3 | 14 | TGTGCCATCAGTACAGGGGCAGCGTTCTATGGCTACACCTTC | CAISTGAAFYGYTF
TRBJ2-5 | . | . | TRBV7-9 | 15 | TGTGCCAGCAGCCAAGGGGAGCGGGCCCAAGAGACCCAGTACTTC | CASSQGERAQETQYF
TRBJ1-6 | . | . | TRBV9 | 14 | TGTGCCAGCAGCGTAGGACAGACAAATTCACCCCTCCACTTT | CASSVGQTNSPLHF
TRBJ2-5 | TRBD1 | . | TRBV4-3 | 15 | TGCGCCAGCAGCCAACATGGGACAGGGAGGGAGACCCAGTACTTC | CASSQHGTGRETQYF
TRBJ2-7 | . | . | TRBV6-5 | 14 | TGTGCCAGCAGCTACAGAGGGGGTAGCGACGAGCAGTACTTC | CASSYRGGSDEQYF
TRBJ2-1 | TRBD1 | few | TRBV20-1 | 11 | TGCAGTGCTAGAGACGGGACAGGGCAGTTCTTC | CSARDGTGQFF
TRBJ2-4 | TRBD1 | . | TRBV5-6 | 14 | TGTGCCAGCAGCCTAGGGACAGCAGAAAACATTCAGTACTTC | CASSLGTAENIQYF
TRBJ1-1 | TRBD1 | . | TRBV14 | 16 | TGTGCCAGCAGCCGAGGCAGGGGGCGGGTGAACACTGAAGCTTTCTTT | CASSRGRGRVNTEAFF
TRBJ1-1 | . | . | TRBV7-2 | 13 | TGTGCCAGCAGCTTAGCCAGTCTGGCTGAAGCTTTCTTT | CASSLASLAEAFF
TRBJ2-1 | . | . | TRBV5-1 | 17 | TGCGCCAGCAGCTTTGGGACGGGAGCCTTTCGCCACAATGAGCAGTTCTTC | CASSFGTGAFRHNEQFF
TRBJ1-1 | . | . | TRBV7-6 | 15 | TGTGCCAGCAGCTTAGCGGGGACAAGGAACACTGAAGCTTTCTTT | CASSLAGTRNTEAFF
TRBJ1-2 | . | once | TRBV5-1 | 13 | TGCGCCAGCAGCATTGACAGTGACTATGGCTACACCTTC | CASSIDSDYGYTF